This T cell receptor beta chain was obtained from a study of beta chain features in type 1 diabetes. Study context: Patients and healthy donors were similar in age, gender and cell yields.

With regard to this clone: Its antigen is as yet unknown. At the DNA level, this CDR3 is encoded by other sequences in the same sample as well.

General study points: Individuals with type 1 diabetes displayed fewer insertions and more deletions at VDJ junctions. People with Type 1 diabetes carried modestly yet significantly shorter TCRB CDR3s in all four CD4+ subsets.

CD4+ cells of the naive, central memory, regulatory and stem cell-like memory types were sorted via CD45RO/CCR7/CD25/CD127/CD95/CD27. CDR1 is SGHTA, CDR2 FQGNSA, per germline. Trimming removed 0 bases from V and 0 bases from J, with 6 bases in between. The length of the CDR3 is 15 residues. Sequencing targeted expressed TCRB transcripts, as all isolated RNA had been reverse transcribed. Sequenced by immunoSEQ multiplex PCR; TCRdb stores in-frame clones only, minus some. The data show just over 450,000 clones, approximately 30% seen once. The chain joins TRBV7-2 to TRBJ2-1, with no clear D. The receptor comes from a man between 18 and 35 years old in good health. What was sequenced was naive CD4+ T cells from blood. DNA for the CDR3: TGTGCCAGCAGCTTAGCATCTAGCTCCTACAATGAGCAGTTCTTC. Residues: CASSLASSSYNEQFF.